This is a list of T cell receptor beta chains from one sample in a study of blood T cells in healthy people across ages. In TCRdb, the 5' RACE reads were re-called with MiXCR into one record per CDR3 protein. This sample carries 600,000 or so distinct CDR3 sequences, around 21% of them seen once, and the ten largest clones take roughly 3.4%. The sequenced material came from blood. Every receptor here comes from a man aged 65 to 85 in good health. Both conserved end residues are part of each CDR3. D genes are given only for firm matches. The size of a clone is reported for some rows only, either as once, few or many, or as a class for expanded clones.

j_gene,abundance,d_gene,v_gene,CDR3aa,CDR3nt
TRBJ2-1,-,TRBD2,TRBV12-3/TRBV12-4,CASTVAGPYNEQFF,TGTGCCAGCACCGTAGCGGGACCCTACAATGAGCAGTTCTTC
TRBJ1-1,many,-,TRBV7-9,CASSFTQPTEAFF,TGTGCCAGCAGCTTCACACAACCGACTGAAGCTTTCTTT
TRBJ2-1,-,TRBD2,TRBV28,CASSGLAGGTAEQFF,TGTGCCAGCAGTGGCTTAGCGGGAGGGACCGCTGAGCAGTTCTTC
TRBJ2-7,-,TRBD1,TRBV6-6,CASSYLTGATYEQYF,TGTGCCAGCAGTTACCTGACAGGGGCAACCTACGAGCAGTACTTC
TRBJ2-5,-,-,TRBV2,CASSDRSETQYF,TGTGCCAGCAGTGATCGTTCGGAGACCCAGTACTTC
TRBJ2-3,-,-,TRBV11-2,CASSLVSADTQYF,TGTGCCAGCAGCTTAGTCTCCGCAGATACGCAGTATTTT
TRBJ2-5,few,-,TRBV20-1,CSAPPGGGYLETQYF,TGCAGTGCTCCTCCAGGAGGGGGCTATTTGGAGACCCAGTACTTC
TRBJ2-6,-,-,TRBV9,CASSVMGGTDSGANVLTF,TGTGCCAGCAGCGTAATGGGGGGTACGGACTCTGGGGCCAACGTCCTGACTTTC
TRBJ1-1,once,TRBD1,TRBV6-5,CASSSPGDRITEAFF,TGTGCCAGCAGTTCCCCCGGGGACAGGATAACTGAAGCTTTCTTT
TRBJ2-3,-,TRBD2,TRBV6-5,CASSYSGLAGGADTQYF,TGTGCCAGCAGTTACTCGGGACTAGCGGGAGGTGCAGATACGCAGTATTTT
TRBJ1-1,-,-,TRBV10-3,CATGTGNTEAFF,TGTGCCACCGGGACGGGGAACACTGAAGCTTTCTTT
TRBJ1-3,-,TRBD1,TRBV7-9,CASSRTGGSGNTIYF,TGTGCCAGCAGCCGTACAGGGGGCTCTGGAAACACCATATATTTT
TRBJ2-7,few,-,TRBV15,CATSRGRESYEQYF,TGTGCCACCAGCAGAGGACGGGAGTCCTACGAGCAGTACTTC
TRBJ1-2,many,-,TRBV20-1,CSAPTVSYGYTF,TGCAGTGCCCCGACTGTCAGCTATGGCTACACCTTC
TRBJ2-7,many,-,TRBV9,CASSVEPLGYEQYF,TGTGCCAGCAGCGTAGAACCCCTTGGTTACGAGCAGTACTTC
TRBJ2-1,few,TRBD1,TRBV4-1,CASSPDRVRFNEQFF,TGCGCCAGCAGCCCCGACAGGGTCCGATTCAATGAGCAGTTCTTC
TRBJ2-3,-,-,TRBV7-2,CASSFSGAGTDTQYF,TGTGCCAGCAGCTTCTCGGGAGCGGGCACAGATACGCAGTATTTT
TRBJ2-3,many,-,TRBV20-1,CSATRTTDTQYF,TGCAGTGCTACCCGGACCACAGATACGCAGTATTTT
TRBJ2-7,many,-,TRBV27,CASSLRGPGDYEQYF,TGTGCCAGCAGTTTACGAGGGCCGGGAGACTACGAGCAGTACTTC
TRBJ2-4,few,TRBD1,TRBV29-1,CSVKDRGSDIQYF,TGCAGCGTTAAGGACAGGGGGTCCGACATTCAGTACTTC
TRBJ2-1,many,-,TRBV28,CASLTGLSYNEQFF,TGTGCCAGCCTTACAGGGTTAAGCTACAATGAGCAGTTCTTC
TRBJ2-3,-,-,TRBV3-1,CASSQLASFTDTQYF,TGTGCCAGCAGCCAACTAGCGAGTTTCACAGATACGCAGTATTTT
TRBJ1-4,few,-,TRBV6-6,CAGSYLGSANEELFF,TGTGCCGGCAGTTATCTAGGATCCGCTAATGAAGAACTGTTTTTT
TRBJ2-1,-,TRBD1,TRBV5-1,CASSPDRVGRSYNEQFF,TGCGCCAGCAGCCCAGACAGGGTTGGGAGATCCTACAATGAGCAGTTCTTC
TRBJ2-7,-,TRBD2,TRBV20-1,CSARTGGDYEQYF,TGCAGTGCTAGGACGGGGGGGGACTACGAACAGTACTTC
TRBJ2-7,-,TRBD2,TRBV20-1,CSARGLTSGNIHEQYF,TGCAGTGCTAGAGGCCTGACTAGCGGGAATATTCACGAGCAGTACTTC
TRBJ2-4,few,-,TRBV27,CASSPLAKNIQYF,TGTGCCAGCAGTCCACTGGCCAAAAACATTCAGTACTTC
TRBJ2-1,-,-,TRBV27,CASSLSRGRLYNEQFF,TGTGCCAGCAGTTTATCTAGAGGGAGACTCTACAATGAGCAGTTCTTC